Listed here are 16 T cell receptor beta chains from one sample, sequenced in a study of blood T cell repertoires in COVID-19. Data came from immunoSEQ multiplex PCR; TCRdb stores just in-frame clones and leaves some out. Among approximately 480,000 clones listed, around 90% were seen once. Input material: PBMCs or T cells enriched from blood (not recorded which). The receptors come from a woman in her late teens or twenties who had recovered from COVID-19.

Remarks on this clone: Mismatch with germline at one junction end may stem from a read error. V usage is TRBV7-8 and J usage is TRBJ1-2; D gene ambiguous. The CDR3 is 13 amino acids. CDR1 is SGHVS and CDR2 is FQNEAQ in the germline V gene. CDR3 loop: CASLRSRGEERKF. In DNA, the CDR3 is TGTGCCAGCCTGCGGTCACGCGGGGAAGAACGAAAGTTC.

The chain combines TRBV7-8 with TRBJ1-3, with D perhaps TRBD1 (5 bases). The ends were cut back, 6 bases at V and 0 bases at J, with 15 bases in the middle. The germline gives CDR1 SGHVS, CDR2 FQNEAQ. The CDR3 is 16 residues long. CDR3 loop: CASREGRGSSGNTIYF. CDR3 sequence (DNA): TGTGCCAGCAGGGAGGGGCGGGGGAGCTCTGGAAACACCATATATTTT.

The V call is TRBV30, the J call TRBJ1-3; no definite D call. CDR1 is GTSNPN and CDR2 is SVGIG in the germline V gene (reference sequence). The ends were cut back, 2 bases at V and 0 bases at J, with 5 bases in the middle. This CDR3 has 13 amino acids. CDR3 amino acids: CAWSLYSGNTIYF. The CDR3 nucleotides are TGTGCCTGGAGTCTGTACTCTGGAAACACCATATATTTT.

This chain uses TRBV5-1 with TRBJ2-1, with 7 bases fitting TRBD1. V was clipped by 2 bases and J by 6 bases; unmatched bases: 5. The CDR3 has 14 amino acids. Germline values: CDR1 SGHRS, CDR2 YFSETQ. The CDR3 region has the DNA TGCGCCAGCAGCTTCGGGACAGTATCCAATGAGCAGTTCTTC. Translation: CASSFGTVSNEQFF.

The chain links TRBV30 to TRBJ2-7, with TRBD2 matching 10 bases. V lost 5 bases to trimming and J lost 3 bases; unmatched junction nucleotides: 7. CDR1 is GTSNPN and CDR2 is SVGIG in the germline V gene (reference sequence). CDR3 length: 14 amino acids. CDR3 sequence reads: CAWSPSGGFYEQYF. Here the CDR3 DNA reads TGTGCCTGGTCCCCTAGCGGGGGCTTCTACGAGCAGTACTTC.

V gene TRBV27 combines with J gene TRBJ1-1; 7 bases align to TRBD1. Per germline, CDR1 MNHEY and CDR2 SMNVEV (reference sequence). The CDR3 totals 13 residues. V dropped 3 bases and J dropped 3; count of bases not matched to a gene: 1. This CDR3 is CASSFTGDTEAFF. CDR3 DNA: TGTGCCAGCAGTTTCACAGGGGACACTGAAGCTTTCTTT.

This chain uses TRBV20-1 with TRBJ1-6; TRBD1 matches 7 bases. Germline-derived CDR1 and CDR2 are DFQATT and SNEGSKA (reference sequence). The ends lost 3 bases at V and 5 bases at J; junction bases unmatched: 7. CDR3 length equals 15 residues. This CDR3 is CSASTGQLDNSPLHF. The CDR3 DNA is TGCAGTGCTAGTACGGGACAGTTAGATAATTCACCCCTCCACTTT.

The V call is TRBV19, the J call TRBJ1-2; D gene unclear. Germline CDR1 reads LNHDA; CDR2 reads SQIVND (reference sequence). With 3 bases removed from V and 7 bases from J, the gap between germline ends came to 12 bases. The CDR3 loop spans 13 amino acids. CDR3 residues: CASSIHGPRGYTF. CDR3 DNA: TGTGCCAGTAGTATCCACGGTCCTCGTGGCTACACCTTC.

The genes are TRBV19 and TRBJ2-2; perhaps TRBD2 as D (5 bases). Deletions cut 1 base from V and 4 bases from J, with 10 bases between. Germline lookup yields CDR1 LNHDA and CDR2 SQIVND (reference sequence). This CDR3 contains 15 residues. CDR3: CASSIVGESTGELFF. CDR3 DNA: TGTGCCAGTAGTATAGTCGGGGAAAGCACCGGGGAGCTGTTTTTT.

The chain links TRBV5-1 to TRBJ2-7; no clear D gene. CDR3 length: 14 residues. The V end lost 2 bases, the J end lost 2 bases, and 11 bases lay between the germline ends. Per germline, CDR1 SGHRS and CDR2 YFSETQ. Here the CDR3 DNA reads TGCGCCAGCAGCTTAAGGCAGGTCGCCTACGAGCAGTACTTC. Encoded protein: CASSLRQVAYEQYF.

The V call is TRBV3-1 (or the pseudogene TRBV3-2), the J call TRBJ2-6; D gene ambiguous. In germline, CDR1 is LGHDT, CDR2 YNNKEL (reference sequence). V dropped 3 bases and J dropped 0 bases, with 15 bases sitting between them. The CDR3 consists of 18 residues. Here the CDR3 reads CASSQPLYASSGANVLTF. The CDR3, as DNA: TGTGCCAGCAGCCAGCCCCTTTATGCCAGCTCTGGGGCCAACGTCCTGACTTTC.

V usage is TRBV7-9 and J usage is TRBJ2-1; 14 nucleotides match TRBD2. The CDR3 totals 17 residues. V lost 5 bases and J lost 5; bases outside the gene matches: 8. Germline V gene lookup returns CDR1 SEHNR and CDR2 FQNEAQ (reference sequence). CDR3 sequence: CASSPGLAGGPNNEQFF. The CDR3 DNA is TGTGCCAGCAGCCCAGGACTAGCGGGGGGCCCCAACAATGAGCAGTTCTTC.

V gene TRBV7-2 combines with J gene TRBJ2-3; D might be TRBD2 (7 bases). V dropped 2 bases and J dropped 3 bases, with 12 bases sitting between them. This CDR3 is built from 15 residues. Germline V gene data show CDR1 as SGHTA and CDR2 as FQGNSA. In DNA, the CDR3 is TGTGCCAGCAGCTTAAGGGGGGGGGAAACAGATACGCAGTATTTT. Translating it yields CASSLRGGETDTQYF.

The CDR3: CASSLAAGGSNTEAFF. In DNA, the CDR3 is TGCGCCAGCAGCTTGGCCGCCGGGGGGTCGAACACTGAAGCTTTCTTT. This chain connects TRBV5-1 to TRBJ1-1; weak D call: TRBD1 (5 bases). V was cut by 0 bases and J by 1 base, with 13 bases left in between. The germline V gene has CDR1 SGHRS and CDR2 YFSETQ. The CDR3 is made up of 16 amino acids.

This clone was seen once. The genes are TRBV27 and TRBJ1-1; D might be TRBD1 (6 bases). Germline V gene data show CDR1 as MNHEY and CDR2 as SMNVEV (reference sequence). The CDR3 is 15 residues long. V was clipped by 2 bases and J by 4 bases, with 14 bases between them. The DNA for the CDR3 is TGTGCCAGCAGTTTAGGGGGGGGCGCCGGCACTGAAGCTTTCTTT. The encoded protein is CASSLGGGAGTEAFF.

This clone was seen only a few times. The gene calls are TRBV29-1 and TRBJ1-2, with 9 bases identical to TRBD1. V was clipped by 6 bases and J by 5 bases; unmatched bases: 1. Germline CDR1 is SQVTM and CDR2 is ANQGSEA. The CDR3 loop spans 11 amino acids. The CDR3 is CSVGQGYGYTF. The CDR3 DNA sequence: TGCAGCGTAGGACAGGGGTATGGCTACACCTTC. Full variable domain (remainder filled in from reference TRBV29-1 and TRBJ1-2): SAVISQKPSRDICQRGTSLTIQCQVDSQVTMMFWYRQQPGQSLTLIATANQGSEATYESGFVIDKFPISRPNLTFSTLTVSNMSPEDSSIYLCSVGQGYGYTFGSGTRLTVV.